This T cell receptor (beta chain) originates from a study of cytomegalovirus exposure and HLA in healthy donors. Points on this clone: Its specificity is unknown.

This CDR3 has 17 amino acids. Germline loops: CDR1 MNHEY, CDR2 SMNVEV (reference sequence). V lost 4 bases and J lost 0, with 13 bases in between. The PCR contained 60 Vbeta and 13 Jbeta primers. Using immunoSEQ multiplex PCR, the repertoire was profiled, and TCRdb retains in-frame clones only, with some absent. This sample contains 150,000 to 200,000 clones. Findings and caveats of the study: It was likely that a cluster of highly shared sequence variants was a sequencing artifact. Altogether, about 160 TCR beta chains were recorded as cytomegalovirus-associated. According to a later analysis, most TCR beta chains associated with CMV appeared HLA-restricted.

This clonotype was sampled from a man aged 30 to 45 in good health and CMV-seronegative. This chain links TRBV27 with TRBJ2-6; D is ambiguous. Sequenced input: PBMCs. CDR3 region: CASSSTTALSGANVLTF. The CDR3 bases are TGTGCCAGCAGTTCGACAACCGCACTCTCTGGGGCCAACGTCCTGACTTTC.